What follows describes a single T cell receptor (beta chain). The sample contains more than one DNA sequence encoding this CDR3. The germline V gene has CDR1 SGHNT and CDR2 YYREEE (reference sequence). The CDR3 consists of 14 residues. The germline V and J ends were trimmed by 4 bases and 5 bases, with 15 bases remaining between them. Methods used by the authors: Amplified reference gene primers provided the basis for estimating nucleated cell counts. The method was immunoSEQ multiplex PCR; TCRdb's version includes in-frame clones alone and lacks a portion of them. The V and J calls and clone size are taken from that table; D and trimming were inferred from the DNA. Among about 200,000 clones listed, 83% were seen once. This sample was included in a study of blood T cell repertoires in COVID-19. Those enrolled, adults aged 18 to 89 years, came from about 24 US areas. A COVID-19 case was met by exposed participants within 2 weeks before study entry.

The gene calls are TRBV5-4 and TRBJ1-1; weak D call: TRBD1 (5 bases). Material: PBMCs or T cells enriched from blood (not recorded which). The TCR was taken from a woman aged 50 to 65 who had been exposed to COVID-19. Written as DNA, the CDR3 is TGTGCCAGCAGCCTGGGGAGGGGCGGGACTGAAGCTTTCTTT. Translating it yields CASSLGRGGTEAFF.